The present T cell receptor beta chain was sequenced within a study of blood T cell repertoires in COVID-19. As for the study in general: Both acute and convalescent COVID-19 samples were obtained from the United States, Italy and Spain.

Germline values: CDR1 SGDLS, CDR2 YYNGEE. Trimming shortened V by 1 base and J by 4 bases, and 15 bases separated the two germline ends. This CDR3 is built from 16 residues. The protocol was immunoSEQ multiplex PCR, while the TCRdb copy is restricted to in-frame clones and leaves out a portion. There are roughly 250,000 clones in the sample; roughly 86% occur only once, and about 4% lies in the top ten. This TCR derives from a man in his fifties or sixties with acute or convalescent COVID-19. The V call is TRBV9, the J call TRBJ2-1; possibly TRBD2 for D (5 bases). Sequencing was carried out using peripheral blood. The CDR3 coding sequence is TGTGCCAGCAGCGTAATTGGTAGCGTAGGGTACAATGAGCAGTTCTTC. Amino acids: CASSVIGSVGYNEQFF.